The entry below gives a single TCR beta chain sequence along with its context. TCRdb processed the RT-PCR reads anew with MiXCR; each CDR3 protein has one entry. Among more than 550,000 distinct CDR3 sequences listed, 11% were seen once. The sample originates from a study of response to subunit inactivated influenza vaccine. Germline CDR1 DFQATT, CDR2 SNEGSKA (reference sequence). CDR3 length: 13 residues. V lost 3 bases to trimming and J lost 1 base, with 9 bases between them. In addition, the sample was reused for a study of T cells expressing NK-cell markers. That publication notes: Template switching by 5'RACE with UMIs generated the TCR beta cDNA. The study sequenced eight donors, seven HCMV-seropositive and one seronegative.

The chain links TRBV20-1 to TRBJ1-1; D remains ambiguous. This clonotype was sampled from a man aged 45-65 years who received an inactivated influenza vaccine. Sequenced material: PBMCs from blood, taken on the day of vaccination. CDR3 in DNA: TGCAGTGCTAGTCACGGGGAGAACACTGAAGCTTTCTTT. It yields the protein CSASHGENTEAFF.